A single sample gave rise to the 6 T cell receptor beta chains below, sequenced in a study of shared clonotypes between healthy human individuals. Method: immunoSEQ multiplex PCR; TCRdb's copy keeps in-frame clones and lacks some. The sample lists hundreds of thousands of clones, around four fifths occurring once. Sequenced sample: memory CD4+ T cells sorted from blood. Subset noted: CD45RA-negative fraction. The receptors here all came from a woman in her twenties or thirties in good health.

This chain connects TRBV9 to TRBJ2-3; possible D gene TRBD2, 6 bases. V dropped 0 bases and J dropped 3 bases, with 11 bases sitting between them. This CDR3 has 15 amino acids. Germline loops: CDR1 SGDLS, CDR2 YYNGEE. The CDR3 spells CASSVDVGGTDTQYF. CDR3 in DNA: TGTGCCAGCAGCGTAGATGTGGGAGGAACAGATACGCAGTATTTT. The full variable domain, rest sourced from reference TRBV9 and TRBJ2-3, is DSGVTQTPKHLITATGQRVTLRCSPRSGDLSVYWYQQSLDQGLQFLIQYYNGEERAKGNILERFSAQQFPDLHSELNLSSLELGDSALYFCASSVDVGGTDTQYFGPGTRLTVL.

With regard to this clone: Additional DNA sequences in this sample encode the identical CDR3. The V and J genes are TRBV6-1 and TRBJ1-5; no clear D. Trimming shortened V by 7 bases and J by 0 bases, and 7 bases separated the two germline ends. This CDR3 spans 13 amino acids. Germline loops: CDR1 MNHNS, CDR2 SASEGT. CDR3 nucleotide sequence: TGTGCCAGCACCCTCTATAGCAATCAGCCCCAGCATTTT. Amino acid sequence: CASTLYSNQPQHF.

This chain uses TRBV10-1 with TRBJ2-7, with D maybe TRBD1 (6 bases). Germline lookup yields CDR1 WNHNN and CDR2 SYGVQD (reference sequence). CDR3 length: 13 amino acids. V was cut by 2 bases and J by 5 bases, with 10 bases left in between. The CDR3 DNA reads TGCGCCAGCAGTGAGGGGGGCCGCGACGAGCAGTACTTC. Its protein is CASSEGGRDEQYF.

This rearrangement joins TRBV19 to TRBJ2-4, with D possibly being TRBD1 (6 bases). The germline V and J ends were trimmed by 6 bases and 0 bases, with 24 bases remaining between them. The CDR3 has 19 residues. Germline loops: CDR1 LNHDA, CDR2 SQIVND (reference sequence). CDR3 in amino acids: CASRPRGLPLRLAKNIQYF. The CDR3 DNA reads TGTGCCAGTAGACCCAGGGGTTTGCCGTTACGACTAGCCAAAAACATTCAGTACTTC.

In this sample, this clone turned up a few times. The gene calls are TRBV19 and TRBJ2-2; maybe TRBD2 (6 bases). The germline CDR1 and CDR2 sequences are LNHDA and SQIVND (reference sequence). The CDR3 covers 14 residues. Trimming left V 6 bases short and J 6 bases short, with 14 bases between. CDR3 DNA: TGTGCCAGTAGACCGGGAGTTTGGTCCGGGGAGCTGTTTTTT. Translating it yields CASRPGVWSGELFF.

This clone occurred once. V is TRBV20-1 and J is TRBJ2-5, with 8 bases identical to TRBD2. Trimming at V came to 5 bases and at J to 7 bases, leaving 3 bases not matched to a gene. CDR3 size: 11 residues. Germline V gives CDR1 DFQATT, CDR2 SNEGSKA (reference sequence). DNA of the CDR3: TGCAGTGCTCGCCTAGCGGGGACCCAGTACTTC. Protein: CSARLAGTQYF.